The source of this TCR beta chain is a study of molecular identifiers for immune sequencing clone quantification. Overall study findings and caveats: Under 1% of molecules in naive cells, but over 97% of effector molecules, belonged to clones above 20 RNA copies.

Both previously described methods and listed TCR primers were employed to make bulk TCR libraries. In TCRdb, the PCR reads were re-called with MiXCR into one record per CDR3 protein. The sample lists approximately 500,000 distinct CDR3 sequences, about 25% occurring once. Naive CD8 T cells were sorted, and the gate applied was CD8+CD4-CCR7+CD45RA+. Regarding this clonotype: Its cognate antigen is unknown. A read error may explain this, as a much larger clone is one base away.

This clonotype originated in a human donor in good health. Some libraries in this study had Jurkat cell RNA spiked in. The material sequenced was naive CD8+ T cells from blood, with Jurkat cell RNA spiked in. Subset: FACS-sorted CD8+CD4-CCR7+CD45RA+ naive T cells.

CDR3 loop: CASQSRGATDTQYF. CDR3 DNA sequence: TGTGCCAGCCAATCGAGAGGCGCCACAGATACGCAGTATTTT. The chain is built from TRBV2 and TRBJ2-3; the D is unclear. CDR1 is SNHLY, CDR2 FYNNEI, per germline. Trimming shortened V by 8 bases and J by 2 bases, and 14 bases separated the two germline ends. The CDR3 loop spans 14 amino acids.